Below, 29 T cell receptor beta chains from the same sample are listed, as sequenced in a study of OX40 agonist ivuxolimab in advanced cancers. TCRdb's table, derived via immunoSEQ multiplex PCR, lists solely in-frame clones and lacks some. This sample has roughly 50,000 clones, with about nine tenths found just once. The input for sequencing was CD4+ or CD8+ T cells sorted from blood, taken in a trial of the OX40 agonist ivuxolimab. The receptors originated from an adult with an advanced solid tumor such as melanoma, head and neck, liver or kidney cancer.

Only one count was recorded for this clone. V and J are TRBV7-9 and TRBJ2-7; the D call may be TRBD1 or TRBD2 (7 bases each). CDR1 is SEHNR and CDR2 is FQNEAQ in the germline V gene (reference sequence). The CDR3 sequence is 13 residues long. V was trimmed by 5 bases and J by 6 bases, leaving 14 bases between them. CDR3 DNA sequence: TGTGCCAGCAGCCTCAGGGGGAGGGCCGAGCAGTACGTC. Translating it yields CASSLRGRAEQYV.

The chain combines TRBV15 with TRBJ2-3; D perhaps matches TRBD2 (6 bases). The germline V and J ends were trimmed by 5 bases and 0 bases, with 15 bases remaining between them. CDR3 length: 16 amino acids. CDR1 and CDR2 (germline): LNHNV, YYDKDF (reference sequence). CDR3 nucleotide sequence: TGTGCCACCAGCCCTTCTCCCGGGAGAAGCACAGATACGCAGTATTTT. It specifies CATSPSPGRSTDTQYF. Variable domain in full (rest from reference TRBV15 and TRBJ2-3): DAMVIQNPRYQVTQFGKPVTLSCSQTLNHNVMYWYQQKSSQAPKLLFHYYDKDFNNEADTPDNFQSRRPNTSFCFLDIRSPGLGDTAMYLCATSPSPGRSTDTQYFGPGTRLTVL.

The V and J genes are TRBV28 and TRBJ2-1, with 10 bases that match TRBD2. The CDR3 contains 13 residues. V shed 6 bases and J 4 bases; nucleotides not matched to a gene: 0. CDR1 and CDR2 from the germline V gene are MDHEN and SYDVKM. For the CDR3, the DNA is TGTGCCAGCAGACTAGCGGGATACAATGAGCAGTTCTTC. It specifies CASRLAGYNEQFF.

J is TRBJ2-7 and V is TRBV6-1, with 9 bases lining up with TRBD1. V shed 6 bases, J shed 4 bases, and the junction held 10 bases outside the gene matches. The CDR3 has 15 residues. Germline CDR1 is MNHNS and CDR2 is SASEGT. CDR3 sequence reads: CASSPGTGLRYEQYV. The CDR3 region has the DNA TGTGCCAGCAGCCCCGGGACAGGGCTTCGATACGAGCAGTACGTC.

The CDR3 loop reads CSVGILVTETQYF. Here the CDR3 DNA reads TGCAGCGTAGGGATCTTAGTTACTGAGACCCAGTACTTC. This chain uses TRBV29-1 with TRBJ2-5; no clear D gene. The CDR3 covers 13 residues. Trimming took off 6 bases at V and 5 bases at J, with 16 bases between the two ends. Germline V gene lookup returns CDR1 SQVTM and CDR2 ANQGSEA.

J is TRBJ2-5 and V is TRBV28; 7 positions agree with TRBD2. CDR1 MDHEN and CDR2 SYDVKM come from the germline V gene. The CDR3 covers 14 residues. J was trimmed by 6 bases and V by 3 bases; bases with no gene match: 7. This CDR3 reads CASSFGGSGKTQYF. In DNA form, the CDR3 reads TGTGCCAGCAGTTTCGGGGGGAGTGGCAAGACCCAGTACTTC. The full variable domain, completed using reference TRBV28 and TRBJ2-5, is DVKVTQSSRYLVKRTGEKVFLECVQDMDHENMFWYRQDPGLGLRLIYFSYDVKMKEKGDIPEGYSVSREKKERFSLILESASTNQTSMYLCASSFGGSGKTQYFGPGTRLLVL.

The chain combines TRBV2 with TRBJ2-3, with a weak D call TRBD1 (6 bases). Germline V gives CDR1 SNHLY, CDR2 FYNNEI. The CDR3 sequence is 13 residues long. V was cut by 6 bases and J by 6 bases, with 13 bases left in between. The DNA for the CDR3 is TGTGCCAGCAGGGAACAGGGAACCGATACGCAGTATTTT. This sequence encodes CASREQGTDTQYF.

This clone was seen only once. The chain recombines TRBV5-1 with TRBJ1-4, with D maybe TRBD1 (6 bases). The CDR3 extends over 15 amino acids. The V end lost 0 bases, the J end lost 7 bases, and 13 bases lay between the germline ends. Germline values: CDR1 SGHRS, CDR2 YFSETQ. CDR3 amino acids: CASSLAATGGEKLFF. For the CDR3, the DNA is TGCGCCAGCAGCTTGGCCGCGACAGGTGGTGAAAAACTGTTTTTT.

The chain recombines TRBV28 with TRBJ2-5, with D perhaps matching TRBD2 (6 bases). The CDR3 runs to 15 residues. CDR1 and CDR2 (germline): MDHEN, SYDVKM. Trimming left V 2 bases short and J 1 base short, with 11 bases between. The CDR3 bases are TGTGCCAGCAGTTTAAGCTTAGCGGCCCAAGAGACCCAGTACTTC. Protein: CASSLSLAAQETQYF.

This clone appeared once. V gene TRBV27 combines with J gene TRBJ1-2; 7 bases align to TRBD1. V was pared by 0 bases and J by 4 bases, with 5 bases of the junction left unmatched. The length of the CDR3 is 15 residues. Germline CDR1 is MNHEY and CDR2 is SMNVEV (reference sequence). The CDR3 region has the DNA TGTGCCAGCAGTTTATCTCGAGGGACAGCCTATGGCTACACCTTC. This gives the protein CASSLSRGTAYGYTF.

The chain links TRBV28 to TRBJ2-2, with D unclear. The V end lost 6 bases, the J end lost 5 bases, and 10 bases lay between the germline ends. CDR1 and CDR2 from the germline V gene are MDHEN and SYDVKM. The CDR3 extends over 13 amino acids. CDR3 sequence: CASSPSVTGELFF. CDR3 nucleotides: TGTGCCAGCAGCCCGTCCGTAACCGGGGAGCTGTTTTTT.

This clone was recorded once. The CDR3, as DNA: TGCAGCGTTCATGGCCTAGCGGGGGGAAGGAATGAGCAGTTCTTC. Encoded protein: CSVHGLAGGRNEQFF. The rearrangement joins TRBV29-1 to TRBJ2-1; 11 nucleotides match TRBD2. The germline V gene has CDR1 SQVTM and CDR2 ANQGSEA. The CDR3 is 15 amino acids. J gave up 7 bases and V 5 bases, and 10 bases lay outside the gene matches.

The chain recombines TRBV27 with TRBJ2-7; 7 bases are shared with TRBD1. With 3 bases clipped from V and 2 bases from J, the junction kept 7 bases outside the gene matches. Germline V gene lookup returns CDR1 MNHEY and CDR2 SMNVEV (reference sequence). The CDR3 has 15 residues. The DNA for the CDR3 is TGTGCCAGCAGTTTTGAGGCAGGGGGTACCTACGAGCAGTACTTC. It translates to CASSFEAGGTYEQYF.

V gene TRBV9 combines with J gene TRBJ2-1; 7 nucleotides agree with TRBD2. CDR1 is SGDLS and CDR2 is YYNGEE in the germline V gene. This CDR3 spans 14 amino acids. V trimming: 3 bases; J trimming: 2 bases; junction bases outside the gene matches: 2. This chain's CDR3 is CASSAGTTYNEQFF. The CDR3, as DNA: TGTGCCAGCAGCGCGGGGACTACCTACAATGAGCAGTTCTTC.

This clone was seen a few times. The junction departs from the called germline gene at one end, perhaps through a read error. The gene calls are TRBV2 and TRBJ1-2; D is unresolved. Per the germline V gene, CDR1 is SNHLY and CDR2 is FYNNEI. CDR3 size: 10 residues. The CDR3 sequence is CASSEALALF. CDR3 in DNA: TGTGCCAGCAGTGAAGCGCTTGCGCTCTTC.

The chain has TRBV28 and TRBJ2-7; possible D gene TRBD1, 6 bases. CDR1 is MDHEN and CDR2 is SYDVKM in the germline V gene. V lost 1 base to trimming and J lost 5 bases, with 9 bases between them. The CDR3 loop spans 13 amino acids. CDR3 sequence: CASSLFTGNEQYF. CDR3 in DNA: TGTGCCAGCAGTTTATTTACAGGGAACGAGCAGTACTTC.

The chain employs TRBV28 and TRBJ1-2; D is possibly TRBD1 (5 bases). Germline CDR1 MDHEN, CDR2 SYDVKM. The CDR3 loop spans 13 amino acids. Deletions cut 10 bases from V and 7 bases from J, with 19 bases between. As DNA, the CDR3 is TGTGCCATCTCGGGGGGGAAGGAGATTGGCTACACCTTC. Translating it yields CAISGGKEIGYTF.

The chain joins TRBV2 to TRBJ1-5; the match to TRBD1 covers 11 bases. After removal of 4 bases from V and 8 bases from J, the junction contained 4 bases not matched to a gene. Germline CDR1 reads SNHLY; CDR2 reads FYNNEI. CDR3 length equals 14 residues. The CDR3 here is CASSGTGGREPQHF. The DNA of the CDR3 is TGTGCCAGCAGTGGGACAGGGGGCCGGGAGCCCCAGCATTTT.

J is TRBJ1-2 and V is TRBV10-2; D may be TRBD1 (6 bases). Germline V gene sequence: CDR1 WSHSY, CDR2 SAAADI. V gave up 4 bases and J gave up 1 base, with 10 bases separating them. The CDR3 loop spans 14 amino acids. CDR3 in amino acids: CASSGTAVNYGYTF. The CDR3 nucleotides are TGCGCCAGCAGTGGGACAGCCGTTAACTATGGCTACACCTTC.

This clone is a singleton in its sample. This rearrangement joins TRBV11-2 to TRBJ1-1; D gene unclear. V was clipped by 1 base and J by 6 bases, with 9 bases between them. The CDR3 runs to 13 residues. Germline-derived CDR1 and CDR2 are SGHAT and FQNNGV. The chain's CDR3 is CASSLAGGPEAFF. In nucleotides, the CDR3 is TGTGCCAGCAGCTTAGCGGGTGGCCCTGAAGCTTTCTTT.

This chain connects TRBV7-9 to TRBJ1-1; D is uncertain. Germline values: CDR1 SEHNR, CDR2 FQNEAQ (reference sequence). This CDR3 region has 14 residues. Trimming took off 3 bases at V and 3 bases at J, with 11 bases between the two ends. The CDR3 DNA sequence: TGTGCCAGCAGCTTTGGGGAATCTTACACTGAAGCTTTCTTT. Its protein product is CASSFGESYTEAFF.

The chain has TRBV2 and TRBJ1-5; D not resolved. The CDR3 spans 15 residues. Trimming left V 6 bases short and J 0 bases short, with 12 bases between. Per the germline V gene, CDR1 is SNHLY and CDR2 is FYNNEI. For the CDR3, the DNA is TGTGCCAGCAGATCGACGGAGTATAGCAATCAGCCCCAGCATTTT. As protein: CASRSTEYSNQPQHF.

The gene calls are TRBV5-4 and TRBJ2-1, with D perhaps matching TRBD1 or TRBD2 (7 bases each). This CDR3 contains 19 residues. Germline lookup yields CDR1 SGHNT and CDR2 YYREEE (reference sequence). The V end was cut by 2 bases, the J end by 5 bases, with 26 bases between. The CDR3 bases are TGTGCCAGCAGCTTAGAGGGAGGGACAGCGACTAGTATAAACAATGAGCAGTTCTTC. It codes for CASSLEGGTATSINNEQFF.

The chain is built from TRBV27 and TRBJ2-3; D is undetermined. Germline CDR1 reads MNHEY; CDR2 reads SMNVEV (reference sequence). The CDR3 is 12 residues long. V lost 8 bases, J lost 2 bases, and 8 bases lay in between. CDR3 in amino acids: CASGLFTDTQYF. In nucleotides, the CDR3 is TGTGCCAGCGGGCTATTCACAGATACGCAGTATTTT.

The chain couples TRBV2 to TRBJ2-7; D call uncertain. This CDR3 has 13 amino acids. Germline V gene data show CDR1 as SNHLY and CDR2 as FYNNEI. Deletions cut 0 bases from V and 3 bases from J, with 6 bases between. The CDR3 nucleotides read TGTGCCAGCAGTGAAGCGGCAGACTACGAGCAGTACGTC. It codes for CASSEAADYEQYV.

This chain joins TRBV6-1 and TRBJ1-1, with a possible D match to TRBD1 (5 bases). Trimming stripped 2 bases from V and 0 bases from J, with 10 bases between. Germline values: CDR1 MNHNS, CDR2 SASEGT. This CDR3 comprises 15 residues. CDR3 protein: CASSELGAMNTEAFF. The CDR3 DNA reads TGTGCCAGCAGTGAACTTGGGGCTATGAACACTGAAGCTTTCTTT.

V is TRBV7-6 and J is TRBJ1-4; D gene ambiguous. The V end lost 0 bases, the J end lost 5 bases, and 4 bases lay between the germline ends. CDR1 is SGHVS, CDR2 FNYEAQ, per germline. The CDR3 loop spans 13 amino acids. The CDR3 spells CASSLAANEKLFF. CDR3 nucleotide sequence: TGTGCCAGCAGCTTAGCCGCAAATGAAAAACTGTTTTTT.

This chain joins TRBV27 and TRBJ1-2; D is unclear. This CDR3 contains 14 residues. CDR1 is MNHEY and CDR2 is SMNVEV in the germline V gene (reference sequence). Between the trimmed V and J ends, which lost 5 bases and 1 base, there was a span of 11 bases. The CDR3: CASSNLQFNYGYTF. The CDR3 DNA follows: TGTGCCAGCAGTAATTTACAGTTTAACTATGGCTACACCTTC.

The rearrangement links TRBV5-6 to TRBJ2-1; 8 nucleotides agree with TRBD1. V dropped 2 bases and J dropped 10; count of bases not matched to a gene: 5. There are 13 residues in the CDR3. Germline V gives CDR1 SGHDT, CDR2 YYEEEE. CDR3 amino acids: CASSFWTGSEQFF. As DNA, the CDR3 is TGTGCCAGCAGCTTTTGGACAGGGTCGGAGCAGTTCTTC.